What follows are 27 T cell receptor beta chains derived from one specimen sequenced in a study of CD8 T cells in ankylosing spondylitis. Study conclusions and caveats: Several highly homologous variants formed a TCR beta motif that appeared characteristic of ankylosing spondylitis blood.

Their antigens are not known. TCRdb passed the 5' RACE reads through MiXCR, listing each CDR3 protein once. The sample shows about 420,000 distinct CDR3 sequences, more than 20% of them seen only once. The sequencing input was blood, either unsorted or a sorted T cell fraction (not recorded which). The receptors originated from a male donor with ankylosing spondylitis.

There are a few counts of this clonotype. The chain joins TRBV24-1 to TRBJ2-1, with 13 bases lining up with TRBD2. Germline trimming cut 4 bases from V and 7 bases from J; bases unmatched to any gene: 9. Germline V gene sequence: CDR1 KGHDR, CDR2 SFDVKD. CDR3 length: 17 amino acids. CDR3: CATSDPGLAGVGNEQFF. The DNA for the CDR3 is TGTGCCACCAGTGACCCAGGACTAGCGGGAGTAGGTAATGAGCAGTTCTTC.

This clonotype was recorded a few times. The chain couples TRBV5-1 to TRBJ1-1; perhaps TRBD1 as D (5 bases). V lost 0 bases to trimming and J lost 4 bases, with 10 bases between them. Per germline, CDR1 SGHRS and CDR2 YFSETQ. The CDR3 runs to 14 residues. DNA of the CDR3: TGCGCCAGCAGCTTGGGTGCGGGGCCCACTGAAGCTTTCTTT. It translates to CASSLGAGPTEAFF.

This clonotype was detected only a few times. The gene calls are TRBV28 and TRBJ1-1; D unresolved. The CDR3 sequence is 13 residues long. The ends were cut back, 6 bases at V and 1 base at J, with 9 bases in the middle. Germline V CDR1 and CDR2: MDHEN, SYDVKM. The CDR3 DNA follows: TGTGCCAGCAGGCTTAACAAGAACACTGAAGCTTTCTTT. As protein: CASRLNKNTEAFF.

This clonotype was seen a few times. The chain links TRBV11-2 to TRBJ1-6; the D is unclear. V lost 10 bases, J lost 0 bases, and 7 bases lay in between. The CDR3 has 13 residues. Germline assignment: CDR1 SGHAT and CDR2 FQNNGV. CDR3 sequence (DNA): TGTGCCACCAAAAGCTCCTATAATTCACCCCTCCACTTT. Its protein is CATKSSYNSPLHF.

The chain combines TRBV20-1 with TRBJ2-3, with 9 bases aligning to TRBD2. V gave up 5 bases and J gave up 6 bases; unmatched junction bases: 15. The CDR3 is 16 residues long. Germline V gene sequence: CDR1 DFQATT, CDR2 SNEGSKA (reference sequence). This CDR3 reads CSASPRSGRAPDTQYF. The CDR3 region has the DNA TGCAGTGCTTCTCCCCGTAGCGGGAGAGCACCGGATACGCAGTATTTT.

This clonotype was seen a handful of times. The rearrangement links TRBV11-2 to TRBJ1-2, with D perhaps matching TRBD1 (6 bases). Trimming left V 5 bases short and J 7 bases short, with 17 bases between. Germline V gives CDR1 SGHAT, CDR2 FQNNGV. CDR3 size: 14 residues. The CDR3 DNA sequence: TGTGCCAGCAGCCGCAGGGGCGTAATTAGTGGCTACACCTTC. Encoded protein: CASSRRGVISGYTF.

In DNA form, the CDR3 reads TGTGCCAGCAGCTTGGACAGGGTTGCCTATAATTCACCCCTCCACTTT. Translated, it gives CASSLDRVAYNSPLHF. V is TRBV11-2 and J is TRBJ1-6, with 8 bases aligning to TRBD1. With 3 bases clipped from V and 2 bases from J, the junction kept 3 bases outside the gene matches. The CDR3 consists of 16 residues. Germline CDR1 reads SGHAT; CDR2 reads FQNNGV.

The chain is built from TRBV12-3 or TRBV12-4 and TRBJ2-3; no clear D. V was shortened by 1 base and J by 2 bases, with 7 bases between the two germline ends. The CDR3 is 14 amino acids. The CDR3 here is CASSLELPTDTQYF. In DNA form, the CDR3 reads TGTGCCAGCAGTTTAGAACTACCCACAGATACGCAGTATTTT.

V and J are TRBV7-3 and TRBJ2-7; 7 nucleotides match TRBD2. CDR3 size: 14 residues. The trim removed 5 bases at V and 6 bases at J, leaving 10 bases unmatched. Germline CDR1 reads SGHTA; CDR2 reads FQGTGA. The CDR3 protein is CASSNLAAPSEQYF. The CDR3 DNA reads as TGTGCCAGCAGCAACCTAGCGGCCCCCAGCGAGCAGTACTTC.

As DNA, the CDR3 is TGCGCCAGCAGCTTGTATGCGGGTCGCCCAGATACGCAGTATTTT. This sequence encodes CASSLYAGRPDTQYF. The J gene is TRBJ2-3, the V gene TRBV5-1; perhaps TRBD2 as D (5 bases). The ends were cut back, 1 base at V and 4 bases at J, with 13 bases in the middle. Germline CDR1 SGHRS, CDR2 YFSETQ. The CDR3 spans 15 residues.

The rearrangement uses TRBV7-6 and TRBJ1-1, with 9 bases identical to TRBD1. CDR3 length: 15 amino acids. Germline V gene sequence: CDR1 SGHVS, CDR2 FNYEAQ. V lost 4 bases, J lost 4 bases, and 7 bases stayed unmatched. The CDR3 nucleotides read TGTGCCAGCAGCTCGGACAGGGGTTCTGGCACTGAAGCTTTCTTT. The encoded protein is CASSSDRGSGTEAFF.

This sequence joins TRBV7-3 and TRBJ2-1; D may be TRBD1 or TRBD2 (5 bases each). This CDR3 has 15 amino acids. The V gene lost 5 bases and the J gene lost 8 bases, with 19 bases spanning the gap. The germline V gene has CDR1 SGHTA and CDR2 FQGTGA. The CDR3 DNA reads as TGTGCCAGCAGCCGGGACCGCTCTACCTTTTATGAGCAGTTCTTC. This codes for CASSRDRSTFYEQFF. Filled out from reference TRBV7-3 and TRBJ2-1, the complete variable domain reads GAGVSQTPSNKVTEKGKYVELRCDPISGHTALYWYRQSLGQGPEFLIYFQGTGAADDSGLPNDRFFAVRPEGSVSTLKIQRTERGDSAVYLCASSRDRSTFYEQFFGPGTRLTVL.

This clonotype was observed at least ten times. The chain's CDR3 is CASSLPPGEAFF. The CDR3 DNA reads TGTGCCAGCAGTTTACCGCCTGGTGAAGCTTTCTTT. J is TRBJ1-1 and V is TRBV12-3 or TRBV12-4; D call uncertain. Trimming stripped 2 bases from V and 7 bases from J, with 8 bases between. The CDR3 runs to 12 residues.

This chain connects TRBV5-5 to TRBJ2-7; the match to TRBD2 covers 7 bases. Germline V gives CDR1 SGHKS, CDR2 YYEKEE (reference sequence). V lost 0 bases, J lost 0 bases, and 6 bases stayed unmatched. The CDR3 has 16 amino acids. The CDR3: CASSLGPIAGSYEQYF. For the CDR3, the DNA is TGTGCCAGCAGCTTGGGTCCTATAGCGGGCTCCTACGAGCAGTACTTC.

In DNA, the CDR3 is TGTGCCAGCAGCCAAGAGTTTCAGGGGGCGTTAGGTGGCTACACCTTC. Translation: CASSQEFQGALGGYTF. V is TRBV4-2 and J is TRBJ1-2; 8 positions agree with TRBD1. The CDR3 is made up of 16 amino acids. Germline CDR1 reads LGHNA; CDR2 reads YNFKEQ. V lost 0 bases and J lost 7; bases outside the gene matches: 10.

The chain is built from TRBV28 and TRBJ2-1; D is ambiguous. CDR3 length: 15 residues. Germline V gives CDR1 MDHEN, CDR2 SYDVKM. V was shortened by 3 bases and J by 0 bases, with 9 bases between the two germline ends. In nucleotides, the CDR3 is TGTGCCAGCAGTTTCGTGGGAAGCTCCTACAATGAGCAGTTCTTC. As protein: CASSFVGSSYNEQFF.

Many counts were recorded for this clonotype. The CDR3 DNA follows: TGTGCCAGCAGTGTCCGACAGGGAGGAGGTTACACTGAAGCTTTCTTT. It is translated as CASSVRQGGGYTEAFF. The chain links TRBV6-1 to TRBJ1-1; the match to TRBD1 covers 7 bases. V trimming: 4 bases; J trimming: 3 bases; junction bases outside the gene matches: 11. Germline assignment: CDR1 MNHNS and CDR2 SASEGT. CDR3 length equals 16 residues.

This clonotype occurred many times. The V and J genes are TRBV29-1 and TRBJ2-2, with D possibly being TRBD2 (5 bases). Deletions cut 7 bases from V and 7 bases from J, with 13 bases between. The CDR3 spans 12 residues. The germline V gene encodes CDR1 SQVTM and CDR2 ANQGSEA. The CDR3 reads CSGGREIGELFF. In DNA form, the CDR3 reads TGCAGCGGTGGTAGGGAGATCGGGGAGCTGTTTTTT.

The chain employs TRBV7-2 and TRBJ1-6; no definite D call. The CDR3 runs 13 residues. Per the germline V gene, CDR1 is SGHTA and CDR2 is FQGNSA. The V end lost 1 base, the J end lost 10 bases, and 8 bases lay between the germline ends. CDR3 bases: TGTGCCAGCAGCTTAGTATCCGAGTCACCCCTCCACTTT. It translates to CASSLVSESPLHF.

Only a few counts were recorded for this clonotype. The chain couples TRBV5-1 to TRBJ2-5; D unclear. The V gene lost 1 base and the J gene lost 2 bases, with 9 bases spanning the gap. The CDR3 has 14 amino acids. Germline CDR1 is SGHRS and CDR2 is YFSETQ. The CDR3 nucleotides are TGCGCCAGCAGCTTGATAAACTCTCAAGAGACCCAGTACTTC. Translated, it gives CASSLINSQETQYF.

This clonotype came up a few times. This rearrangement joins TRBV3-1 to TRBJ2-3; a possible D gene is TRBD2 (6 bases). Germline V gives CDR1 LGHDT, CDR2 YNNKEL (reference sequence). The CDR3 loop spans 13 amino acids. The V and J ends lost 5 bases and 1 base respectively, with 7 bases between them. CDR3 in amino acids: CASSASGTDTQYF. The CDR3, as DNA: TGTGCCAGCAGCGCTAGCGGCACAGATACGCAGTATTTT.

This clonotype appeared a few times. This chain links TRBV12-3 or TRBV12-4 with TRBJ2-7; TRBD2 matches 11 bases. The CDR3 runs 13 residues. V gave up 6 bases and J gave up 5 bases; unmatched junction bases: 3. The CDR3 region has the DNA TGTGCCAGCAGGTTTAGCGGGAGGGACGAGCAGTACTTC. Translation: CASRFSGRDEQYF.

This clonotype was seen at least ten times. The V call is TRBV28, the J call TRBJ2-7; weak D call: TRBD2 (6 bases). Trimming removed 5 bases from V and 11 bases from J, with 22 bases in between. The CDR3 totals 14 residues. The germline gives CDR1 MDHEN, CDR2 SYDVKM. DNA for the CDR3: TGTGCCAGCAGTAGCGGGCTAGCGACTGAAGGCAAGTACTTC. Translation: CASSSGLATEGKYF.

This clonotype was counted a few times. The chain joins TRBV6-4 to TRBJ2-1, with 14 bases that match TRBD2. V shed 5 bases, J shed 9 bases, and the junction held 6 bases outside the gene matches. The CDR3 contains 15 residues. The V gene's germline CDR1 is MRHNA and CDR2 SNTAGT. The CDR3 nucleotides read TGTGCCAGCAGTCGACTAGCGGGAGGGGTTGGTGAGCAGTTCTTC. Its translation: CASSRLAGGVGEQFF.

Turning to this clonotype: The germline gene is not matched at one end of the junction; a read error may be the cause. This sequence joins TRBV20-1 and TRBJ2-1; D possibly corresponds to TRBD2 (5 bases). The germline gives CDR1 DFQATT, CDR2 SNEGSKA (reference sequence). The CDR3 runs 16 residues. CDR3 in DNA: TGCTGTGCCCTGGGTGCTCCTCTGCGGGTCCACAATGAGCAGTTCTTC. Amino acids: CCALGAPLRVHNEQFF.

V usage is TRBV21-1 and J usage is TRBJ2-1; the table gives TRBD2 as D, unverified against the DNA. TRBV21-1 is marked as a pseudogene. CDR3 size: 15 residues. CDR3 region: CASSHLAGGRDEQFF. The DNA of the CDR3 is TGTGCCAGCAGCCATCTAGCGGGAGGGAGGGATGAGCAGTTCTTC.

In nucleotides, the CDR3 is TGCGCCAGCAGCTTGGCGGAGACCACCAGGGTTGGGGACGGGTACTTC. As protein: CASSLAETTRVGDGYF. The chain has TRBV5-1 and TRBJ2-7; perhaps D is TRBD1 or TRBD2 (5 bases each). V was trimmed by 0 bases and J by 12 bases, leaving 25 bases between them. The CDR3 is made up of 16 amino acids. The germline gives CDR1 SGHRS, CDR2 YFSETQ.